This is a list of T cell receptor beta chains from one sample in a study of T-cell memory formation after mild COVID-19. TCRdb re-called the 5' RACE reads through MiXCR, storing one row per CDR3 protein. The sample consists of fewer than 350,000 distinct CDR3 sequences, 8% to 10% of them appearing once. Sample: PBMCs or a T cell subset sorted from them (not recorded which). These receptors originate from a man between 18 and 35 years old who had mild COVID-19 (a few samples of this study predate the infection). Cell type and time point are not known. Both conserved end residues are part of each CDR3. Fields, in order: V gene, J gene, D gene, clone size, CDR3 protein, CDR3 DNA. A D gene is named only where the DNA matches it firmly. Expanded clones get a size class; other rows say once, few or many, or leave the size out.

V: TRBV7-2
J: TRBJ2-2
D: NA
size: NA
CDR3: CASSLGRPNTNTGELFF
DNA: TGTGCCAGCAGCTTAGGTCGACCCAACACGAACACCGGGGAGCTGTTTTTT

V: TRBV12-3/TRBV12-4
J: TRBJ2-2
D: TRBD2
size: many
CDR3: CASRNSGGSGELFF
DNA: TGTGCCAGCAGGAATAGCGGGGGGTCCGGGGAGCTGTTTTTT

V: TRBV7-9
J: TRBJ2-3
D: NA
size: NA
CDR3: CAIKGIDTQYF
DNA: TGTGCGATCAAGGGGATAGATACGCAGTATTTT

V: TRBV12-3/TRBV12-4
J: TRBJ1-1
D: NA
size: NA
CDR3: CASSFIGTTEAFF
DNA: TGTGCCAGCAGCTTTATTGGGACTACTGAAGCTTTCTTT

V: TRBV12-3/TRBV12-4
J: TRBJ1-5
D: TRBD1
size: many
CDR3: CASSSTGGYQPQHF
DNA: TGTGCCAGCAGCTCGACAGGGGGGTATCAGCCCCAGCATTTT

V: TRBV7-9
J: TRBJ1-4
D: NA
size: many
CDR3: CASSSLMAGLFF
DNA: TGTGCCAGCAGCTCCCTGATGGCAGGCCTGTTTTTT

V: TRBV5-1
J: TRBJ2-3
D: NA
size: many
CDR3: CASSPPTASTQYF
DNA: TGCGCCAGCAGCCCGCCGACAGCTAGTACGCAGTATTTT

V: TRBV6-5
J: TRBJ2-5
D: NA
size: few
CDR3: CASSYSDSGETQYF
DNA: TGTGCCAGCAGTTACTCGGACAGTGGGGAGACCCAGTACTTC

V: TRBV18
J: TRBJ2-7
D: NA
size: many
CDR3: CASSPGAGLGYEQYF
DNA: TGTGCCAGCTCACCGGGCGCGGGACTGGGGTACGAGCAGTACTTC

V: TRBV5-1
J: TRBJ2-3
D: NA
size: many
CDR3: CASSGPQGHTDTQYF
DNA: TGCGCCAGCAGCGGGCCCCAGGGACACACAGATACGCAGTATTTT

V: TRBV19
J: TRBJ2-3
D: TRBD2
size: NA
CDR3: CASSASRGTSGTDTQYF
DNA: TGTGCCAGTAGTGCGTCCAGGGGGACTAGCGGCACAGATACGCAGTATTTT